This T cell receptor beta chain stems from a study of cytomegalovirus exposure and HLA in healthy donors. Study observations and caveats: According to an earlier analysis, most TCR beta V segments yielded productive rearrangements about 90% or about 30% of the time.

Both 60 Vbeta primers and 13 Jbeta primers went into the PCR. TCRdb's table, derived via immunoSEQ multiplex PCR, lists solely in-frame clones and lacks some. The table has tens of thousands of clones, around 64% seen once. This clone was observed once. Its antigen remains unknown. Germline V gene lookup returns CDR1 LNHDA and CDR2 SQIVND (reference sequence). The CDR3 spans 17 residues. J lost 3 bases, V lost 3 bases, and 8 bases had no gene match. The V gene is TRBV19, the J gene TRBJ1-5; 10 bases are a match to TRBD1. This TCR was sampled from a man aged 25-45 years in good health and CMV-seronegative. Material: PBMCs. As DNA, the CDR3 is TGTGCCAGTAGTATCCCTGGACAGGGGGTTCCCAATCAGCCCCAGCATTTT. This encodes CASSIPGQGVPNQPQHF.